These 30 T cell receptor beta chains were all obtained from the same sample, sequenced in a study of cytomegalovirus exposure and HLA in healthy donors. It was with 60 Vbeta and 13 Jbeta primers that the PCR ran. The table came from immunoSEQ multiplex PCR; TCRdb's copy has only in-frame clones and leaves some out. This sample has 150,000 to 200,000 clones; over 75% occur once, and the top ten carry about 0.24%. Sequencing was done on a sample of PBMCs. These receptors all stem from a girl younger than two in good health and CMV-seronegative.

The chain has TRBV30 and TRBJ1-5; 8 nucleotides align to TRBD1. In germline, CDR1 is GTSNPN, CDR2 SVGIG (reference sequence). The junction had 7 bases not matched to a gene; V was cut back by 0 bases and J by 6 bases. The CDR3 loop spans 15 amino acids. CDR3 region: CAWSVGAGGLQPQHF. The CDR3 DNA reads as TGTGCCTGGAGTGTAGGGGCAGGGGGCCTTCAGCCCCAGCATTTT.

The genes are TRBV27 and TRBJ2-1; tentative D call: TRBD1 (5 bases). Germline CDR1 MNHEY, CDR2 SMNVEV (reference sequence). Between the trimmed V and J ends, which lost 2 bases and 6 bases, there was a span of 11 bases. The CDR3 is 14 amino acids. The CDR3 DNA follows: TGTGCCAGCAGTTTAAGATCAGGGCTCAATGAGCAGTTCTTC. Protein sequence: CASSLRSGLNEQFF.

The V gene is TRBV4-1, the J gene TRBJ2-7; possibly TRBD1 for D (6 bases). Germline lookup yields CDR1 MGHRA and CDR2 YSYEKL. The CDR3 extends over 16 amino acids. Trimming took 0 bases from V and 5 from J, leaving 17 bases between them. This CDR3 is CASSQDLGGSGDEQYF. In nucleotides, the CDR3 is TGCGCCAGCAGCCAAGATCTTGGGGGCTCCGGTGACGAGCAGTACTTC.

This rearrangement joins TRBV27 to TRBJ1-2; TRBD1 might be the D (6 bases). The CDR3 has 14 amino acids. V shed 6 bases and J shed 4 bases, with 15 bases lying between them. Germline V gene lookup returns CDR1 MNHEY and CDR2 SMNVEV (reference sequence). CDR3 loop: CASRPGGATYGYTF. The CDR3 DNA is TGTGCCAGCAGACCCGGGGGGGCTACCTATGGCTACACCTTC.

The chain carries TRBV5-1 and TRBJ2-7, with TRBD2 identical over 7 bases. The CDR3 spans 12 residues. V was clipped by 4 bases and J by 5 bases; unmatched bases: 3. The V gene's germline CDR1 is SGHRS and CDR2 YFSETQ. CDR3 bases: TGCGCCAGCAGCGCCGGACTAGACGAGCAGTACTTC. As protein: CASSAGLDEQYF.

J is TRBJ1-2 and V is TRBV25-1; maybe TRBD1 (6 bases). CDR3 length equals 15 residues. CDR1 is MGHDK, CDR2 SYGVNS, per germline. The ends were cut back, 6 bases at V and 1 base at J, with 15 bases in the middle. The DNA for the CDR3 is TGTGCCAGCAGAGGACAGTTCGGAAGTAACTATGGCTACACCTTC. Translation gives CASRGQFGSNYGYTF.

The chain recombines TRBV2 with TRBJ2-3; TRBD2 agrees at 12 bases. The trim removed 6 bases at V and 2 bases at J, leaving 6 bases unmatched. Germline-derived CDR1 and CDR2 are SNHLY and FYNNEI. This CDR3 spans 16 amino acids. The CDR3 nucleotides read TGTGCCAGCAGGGATACTAGCGGGGGGCCCACAGATACGCAGTATTTT. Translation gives CASRDTSGGPTDTQYF.

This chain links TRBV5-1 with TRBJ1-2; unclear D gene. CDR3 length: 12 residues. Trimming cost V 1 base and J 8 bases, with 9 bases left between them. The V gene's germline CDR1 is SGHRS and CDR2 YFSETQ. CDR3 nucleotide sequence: TGCGCCAGCAGCTTGCCGGAGGGCGGCTACACCTTC. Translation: CASSLPEGGYTF.

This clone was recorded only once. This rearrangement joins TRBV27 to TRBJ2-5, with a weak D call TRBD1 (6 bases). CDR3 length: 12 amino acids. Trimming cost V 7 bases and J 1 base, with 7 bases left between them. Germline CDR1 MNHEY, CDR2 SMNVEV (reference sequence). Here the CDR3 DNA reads TGTGCCAGCAAGGACAGCCAAGAGACCCAGTACTTC. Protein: CASKDSQETQYF.

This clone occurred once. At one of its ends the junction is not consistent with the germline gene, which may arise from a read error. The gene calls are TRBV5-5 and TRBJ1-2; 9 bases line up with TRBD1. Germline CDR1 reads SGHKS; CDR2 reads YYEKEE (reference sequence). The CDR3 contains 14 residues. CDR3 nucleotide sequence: TGTGCCAGCAGCTTACAGGGGGCTAATTATGGCTACACCTTC. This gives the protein CASSLQGANYGYTF. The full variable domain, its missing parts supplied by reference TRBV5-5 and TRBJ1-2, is DAGVTQSPTHLIKTRGQQVTLRCSPISGHKSVSWYQQVLGQGPQFIFQYYEKEERGRGNFPDRFSARQFPNYSSELNVNALLLGDSALYLCASSLQGANYGYTFGSGTRLTVV.

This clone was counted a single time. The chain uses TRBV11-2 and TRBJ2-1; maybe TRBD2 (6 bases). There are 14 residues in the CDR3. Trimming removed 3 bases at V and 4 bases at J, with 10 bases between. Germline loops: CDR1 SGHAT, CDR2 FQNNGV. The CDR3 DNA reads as TGTGCCAGCAGCTTGGGACTGGATTACAATGAGCAGTTCTTC. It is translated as CASSLGLDYNEQFF.

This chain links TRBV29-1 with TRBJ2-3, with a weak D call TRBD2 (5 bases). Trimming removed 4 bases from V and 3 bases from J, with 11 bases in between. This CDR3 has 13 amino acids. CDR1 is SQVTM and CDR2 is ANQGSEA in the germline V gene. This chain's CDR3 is CSVGRVRTDTQYF. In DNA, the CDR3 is TGCAGCGTTGGGCGGGTCAGGACAGATACGCAGTATTTT.

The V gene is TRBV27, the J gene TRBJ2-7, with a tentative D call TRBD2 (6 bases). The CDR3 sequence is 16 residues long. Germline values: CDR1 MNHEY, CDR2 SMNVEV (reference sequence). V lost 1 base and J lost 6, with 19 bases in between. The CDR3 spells CASSLFGGSPLSEQYF. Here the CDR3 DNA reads TGTGCCAGCAGTTTATTCGGGGGATCCCCCCTAAGCGAGCAGTACTTC.

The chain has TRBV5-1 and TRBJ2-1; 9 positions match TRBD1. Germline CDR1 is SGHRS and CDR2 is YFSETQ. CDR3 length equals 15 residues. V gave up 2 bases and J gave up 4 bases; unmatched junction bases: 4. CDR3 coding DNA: TGCGCCAGCAGCTTTTCCGGGACAGGGTACAATGAGCAGTTCTTC. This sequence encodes CASSFSGTGYNEQFF.

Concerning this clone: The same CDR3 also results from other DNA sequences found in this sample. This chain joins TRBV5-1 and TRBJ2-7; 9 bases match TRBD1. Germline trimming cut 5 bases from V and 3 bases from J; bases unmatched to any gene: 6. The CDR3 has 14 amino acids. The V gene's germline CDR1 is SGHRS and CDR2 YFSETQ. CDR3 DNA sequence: TGCGCCAGCAGTTCCGGGACAGGGCTCTACGAGCAGTACTTC. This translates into CASSSGTGLYEQYF.

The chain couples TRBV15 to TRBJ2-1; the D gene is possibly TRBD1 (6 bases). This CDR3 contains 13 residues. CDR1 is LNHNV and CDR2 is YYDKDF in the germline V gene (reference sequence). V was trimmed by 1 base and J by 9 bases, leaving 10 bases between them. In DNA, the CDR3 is TGTGCCACCAGCAGAGGCGACAGGTTTGAGCAGTTCTTC. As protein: CATSRGDRFEQFF.

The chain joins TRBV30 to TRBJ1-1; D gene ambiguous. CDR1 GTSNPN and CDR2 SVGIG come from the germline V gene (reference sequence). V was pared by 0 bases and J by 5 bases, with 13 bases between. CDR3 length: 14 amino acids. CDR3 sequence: CAWSVPTAGTEAFF. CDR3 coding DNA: TGTGCCTGGAGTGTACCTACAGCGGGGACTGAAGCTTTCTTT.

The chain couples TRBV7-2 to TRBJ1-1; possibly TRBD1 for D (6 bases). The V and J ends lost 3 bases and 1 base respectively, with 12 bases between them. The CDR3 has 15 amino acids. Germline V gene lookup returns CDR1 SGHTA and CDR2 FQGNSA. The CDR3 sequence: CASSFVVGGNTEAFF. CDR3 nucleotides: TGTGCCAGCAGCTTCGTTGTAGGGGGGAACACTGAAGCTTTCTTT.

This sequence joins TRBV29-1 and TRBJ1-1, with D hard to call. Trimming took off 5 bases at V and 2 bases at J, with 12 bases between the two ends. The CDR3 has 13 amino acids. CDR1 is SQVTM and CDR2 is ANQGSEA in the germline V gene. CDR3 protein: CSVFGNRNTEAFF. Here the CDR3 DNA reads TGCAGCGTTTTCGGAAACAGAAACACTGAAGCTTTCTTT.

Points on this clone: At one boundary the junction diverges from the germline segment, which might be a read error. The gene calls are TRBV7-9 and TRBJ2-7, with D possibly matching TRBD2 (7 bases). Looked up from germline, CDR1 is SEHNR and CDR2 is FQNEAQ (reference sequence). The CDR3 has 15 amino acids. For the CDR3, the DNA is TGTTCCAGCAGCTTAGTCGGCGGGGGCGGCTACGAGCAGTACTTC. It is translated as CSSSLVGGGGYEQYF.

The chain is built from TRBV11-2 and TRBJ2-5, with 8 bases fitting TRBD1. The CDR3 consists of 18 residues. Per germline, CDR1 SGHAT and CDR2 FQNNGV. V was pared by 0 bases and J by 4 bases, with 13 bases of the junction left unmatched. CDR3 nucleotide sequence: TGTGCCAGCAGCTTAGAACGGGTCGCAGGGGGCGATTCAGAGACCCAGTACTTC. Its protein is CASSLERVAGGDSETQYF.

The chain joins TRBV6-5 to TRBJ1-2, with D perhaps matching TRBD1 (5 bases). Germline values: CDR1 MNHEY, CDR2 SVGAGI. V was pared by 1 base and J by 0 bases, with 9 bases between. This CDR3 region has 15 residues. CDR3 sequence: CASSYFGGSNYGYTF. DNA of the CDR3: TGTGCCAGCAGTTACTTCGGGGGATCTAACTATGGCTACACCTTC.

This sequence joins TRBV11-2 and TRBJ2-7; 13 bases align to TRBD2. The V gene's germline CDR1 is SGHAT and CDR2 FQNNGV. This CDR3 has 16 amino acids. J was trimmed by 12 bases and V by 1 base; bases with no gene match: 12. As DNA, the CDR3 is TGTGCCAGCAGCTTAGGGGGGTCGGGGACTAGCGGGACGACGTACTTC. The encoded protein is CASSLGGSGTSGTTYF.

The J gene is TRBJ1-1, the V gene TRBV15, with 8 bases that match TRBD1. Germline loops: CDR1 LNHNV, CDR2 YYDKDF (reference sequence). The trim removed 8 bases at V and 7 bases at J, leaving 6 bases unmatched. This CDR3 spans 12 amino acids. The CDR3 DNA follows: TGTGCCACCGGACAGGGATTGGGTGAAGCTTTCTTT. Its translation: CATGQGLGEAFF.

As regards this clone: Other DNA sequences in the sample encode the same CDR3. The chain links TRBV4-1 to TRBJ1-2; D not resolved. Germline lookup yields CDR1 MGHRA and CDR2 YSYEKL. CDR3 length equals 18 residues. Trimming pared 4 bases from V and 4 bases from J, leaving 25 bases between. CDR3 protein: CASSPHPLSGVAPYGYTF. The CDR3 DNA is TGCGCCAGCAGCCCACACCCACTTTCTGGGGTAGCGCCCTATGGCTACACCTTC.

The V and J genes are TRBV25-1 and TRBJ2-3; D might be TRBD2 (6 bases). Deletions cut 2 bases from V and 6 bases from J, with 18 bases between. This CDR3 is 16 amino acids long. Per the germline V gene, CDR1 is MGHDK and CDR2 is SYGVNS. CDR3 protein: CASSEGVGDFLDTQYF. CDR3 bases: TGTGCCAGCAGTGAAGGGGTGGGGGACTTTCTTGATACGCAGTATTTT.

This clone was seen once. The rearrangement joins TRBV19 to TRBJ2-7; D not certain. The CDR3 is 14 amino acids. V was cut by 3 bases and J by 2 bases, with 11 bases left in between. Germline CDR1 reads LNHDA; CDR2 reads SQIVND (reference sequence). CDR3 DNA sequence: TGTGCCAGTAGTATCAAACTTCTCGCCTACGAGCAGTACTTC. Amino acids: CASSIKLLAYEQYF.

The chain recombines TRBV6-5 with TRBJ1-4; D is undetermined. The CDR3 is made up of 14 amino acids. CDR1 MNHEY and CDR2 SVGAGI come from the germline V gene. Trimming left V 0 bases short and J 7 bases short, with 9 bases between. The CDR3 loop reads CASSYSSFPEKLFF. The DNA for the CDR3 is TGTGCCAGCAGTTACTCGTCTTTTCCTGAAAAACTGTTTTTT.

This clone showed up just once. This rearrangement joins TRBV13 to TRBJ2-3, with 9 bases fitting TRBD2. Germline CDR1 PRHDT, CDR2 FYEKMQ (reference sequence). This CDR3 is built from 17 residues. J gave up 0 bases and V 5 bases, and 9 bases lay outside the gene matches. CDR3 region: CASSPKRGDPSTDTQYF. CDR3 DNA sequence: TGTGCCAGCAGCCCCAAGCGGGGGGATCCTAGCACAGATACGCAGTATTTT.

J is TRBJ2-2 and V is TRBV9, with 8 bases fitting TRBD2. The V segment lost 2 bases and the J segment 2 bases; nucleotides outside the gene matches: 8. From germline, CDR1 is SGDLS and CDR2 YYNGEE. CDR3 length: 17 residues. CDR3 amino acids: CASSVSGGGFNTGELFF. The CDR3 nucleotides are TGTGCCAGCAGCGTTTCGGGAGGGGGGTTTAACACCGGGGAGCTGTTTTTT.